These T cell receptor beta chains were read from a single sample in a study of cytomegalovirus exposure and HLA in healthy donors. Only in-frame clones appear in the TCRdb table, and some are missing; sequencing was by immunoSEQ multiplex PCR. The sample has some 100,000 clones; approximately 81% are singletons. The sequenced sample consisted of PBMCs. The receptors here all came from a male donor in good health and CMV-seropositive. Both conserved end residues are trimmed from each CDR3. Fields, in order: J gene, V gene, CDR3 protein.

TRBJ2-2	TRBV5-6	ASSLAYGELF
TRBJ2-5	TRBV18	ASSPRRNQETQY
TRBJ2-7	TRBV18	ASSPAGRDNLAYEQY
TRBJ1-1	TRBV30	AWSVPEPRRRMNTEAF
TRBJ2-7	TRBV4-1	ASSRTGAYEQY
TRBJ2-3	TRBV19	ASSIPALNTDTQY
TRBJ1-3	TRBV5-1	ASSPEGVTGGNTIY
TRBJ2-7	TRBV7-2	ASSLGEIDEQY
TRBJ2-3	TRBV6-5	ASSLGGSTDTQY
TRBJ2-5	TRBV2	ASSESSGGVTQY
TRBJ2-7	TRBV25-1	ASSDTEPGEQY
TRBJ2-1	TRBV19	ASKVGELYNEQF
TRBJ1-4	TRBV7-9	ASSLPVPGQHEKLF
NA	TRBV6-4	ASSDNRVRAYEQY
TRBJ2-1	TRBV19	ASSIWSSGGSSYNEQF
TRBJ2-5	TRBV6-4	ASSPTAGGQETQY
TRBJ1-6	TRBV19	ASSNRGMYNSPLH
TRBJ1-1	TRBV15	ATSRDQGEAF
TRBJ2-7	TRBV19	ASSIPTGSSYEQY
TRBJ1-5	TRBV28	ASSFPTESNQPQH
TRBJ1-1	TRBV4-2	ASSQEDRNTEAF
TRBJ1-1	TRBV5-1	ASSLAGNNRRVSDTEAF
TRBJ1-2	TRBV4-3	ASSQVVRYGYT
TRBJ2-3	TRBV25-1	ASSGGLTRTDTQY
TRBJ2-4	TRBV5-4	ASSPQGRAKNIQY
TRBJ2-7	TRBV11-2	ASSLSRAYEQY
TRBJ2-7	TRBV4-1	ASSQDGASLGPEQY
TRBJ2-2	TRBV4-2	ASSQGTGDTGELF
TRBJ1-2	TRBV19	ASSLVGGVYGYT
TRBJ2-7	TRBV11-2	ASSDRQEHYEQY
TRBJ1-2	TRBV28	ASRTRGLGYT
TRBJ2-3	TRBV5-4	ASSLRAGGPDTQY
TRBJ2-7	TRBV7-8	ASSLDGRGHYEQY
TRBJ2-5	TRBV23-1	ARDVDSPRGTQY
TRBJ2-7	TRBV9	ASSVSGTEGEQY
TRBJ2-1	TRBV14	ASSPNRAGGQF
TRBJ2-1	TRBV11-2	ASKGEAGGVDEQF
TRBJ1-6	TRBV10-3	AISESRVNSPLH
TRBJ2-7	TRBV9	ASSVGGGPYEQY
TRBJ1-6	TRBV7-3	ASSLHGFNSPLH
TRBJ1-4	TRBV4-1	ASSQYSFAGARGRGEKLF
TRBJ2-1	TRBV5-5	ASSLSQLTYNEQF
TRBJ2-7	TRBV7-2	ASSLVGRNPYEQY
TRBJ1-5	TRBV30	AWSRTGWAQPQH
TRBJ2-5	TRBV29-1	SVQGPLGRETQY
TRBJ2-3	TRBV4-2	ASSQEDRPSTDTQY
TRBJ2-1	TRBV4-3	ASSQEMGQGYNEQF
NA	TRBV27	ASSLRGPTYEQY
TRBJ2-2	TRBV6-6	ASSYGGGPMGGELF
TRBJ2-7	TRBV4-3	ASSQVLGESYEQY
TRBJ1-1	TRBV9	ASSVAGNTEAF
TRBJ2-2	TRBV30	AWIGLAGGAGGELF
TRBJ1-6	TRBV7-2	ASSLVFAPTGSYNSPLH
TRBJ1-2	TRBV14	ASSQSRNYGYT
TRBJ1-1	TRBV7-6	ASSLARSYLWNTEAF
TRBJ2-7	TRBV7-9	ASSPRRSAYEQY